The next 10 T cell receptor beta chains were all read from a single sample in a study of monozygotic twins with inflammatory bowel disease. TCRdb re-called the 5' RACE reads and gives one entry per CDR3 protein, without DNA. Here the sample table reports approximately 140,000 distinct CDR3 sequences. The sequenced sample was blood. The receptors shown here come from a human donor with ulcerative colitis or Crohn's disease, or a healthy co-twin of an affected twin (not recorded which).

The gene calls are TRBV4-3 and TRBJ2-7. The CDR3 has 14 residues. Per germline, CDR1 LGHNA and CDR2 YSLEER. CDR3: CASSQEADTYEQYF.

The genes are TRBV20-1 and TRBJ2-1; TCRdb reports TRBD1, a call that lacks DNA to check it against. Germline V CDR1 and CDR2: DFQATT, SNEGSKA (reference sequence). CDR3 size: 13 residues. This CDR3 is CSAFRDRTDEQFF.

The chain couples TRBV10-3 to TRBJ1-6. The CDR3 contains 15 residues. CDR1 and CDR2 from the germline V gene are ENHRY and SYGVKD. The CDR3 protein is CAISDEITYNSPLHF.

This chain uses TRBV3-1 with TRBJ2-7. Per the germline V gene, CDR1 is LGHDT and CDR2 is YNNKEL (reference sequence). The CDR3 is 13 amino acids. The CDR3 is CASSQGLFYEQYF.

This chain connects TRBV20-1 to TRBJ1-5; TCRdb's assignment of TRBD1 cannot be checked, as there is no DNA. Germline V gene data show CDR1 as DFQATT and CDR2 as SNEGSKA (reference sequence). The CDR3 has 14 amino acids. This CDR3 is CSARAVRGAQPQHF.

The chain uses TRBV7-2 and TRBJ2-5; TCRdb indicates TRBD1, and absent DNA this call remains unverified. CDR3 length: 14 amino acids. The germline CDR1 and CDR2 sequences are SGHTA and FQGNSA. The CDR3 sequence: CASSQDRGLETQYF.

This chain uses TRBV20-1 with TRBJ2-7; TCRdb's D call, TRBD1, is unchecked because there is no DNA. Germline V gene sequence: CDR1 DFQATT, CDR2 SNEGSKA (reference sequence). This CDR3 has 17 amino acids. The CDR3 sequence: CSARAAISDRGHYEQYF.

J is TRBJ2-3 and V is TRBV6-5. Germline V gene sequence: CDR1 MNHEY, CDR2 SVGAGI. The CDR3 loop spans 13 amino acids. CDR3: CASSYRETDTQYF.

The chain has TRBV5-1 and TRBJ1-5. In germline, CDR1 is SGHRS, CDR2 YFSETQ. The CDR3 extends over 15 amino acids. CDR3 protein: CASSLGTARNQPQHF.

The rearrangement joins TRBV7-3 to TRBJ2-1; TCRdb reports TRBD1, a call that lacks DNA to check it against. The germline gives CDR1 SGHTA, CDR2 FQGTGA. The CDR3 is made up of 15 amino acids. The CDR3 here is CASSWGGTRENEQFF. Based on the CDR3 plus reference TRBV7-3 and TRBJ2-1, the full variable domain is GAGVSQTPSNKVTEKGKYVELRCDPISGHTALYWYRQSLGQGPEFLIYFQGTGAADDSGLPNDRFFAVRPEGSVSTLKIQRTERGDSAVYLCASSWGGTRENEQFFGPGTRLTVL.